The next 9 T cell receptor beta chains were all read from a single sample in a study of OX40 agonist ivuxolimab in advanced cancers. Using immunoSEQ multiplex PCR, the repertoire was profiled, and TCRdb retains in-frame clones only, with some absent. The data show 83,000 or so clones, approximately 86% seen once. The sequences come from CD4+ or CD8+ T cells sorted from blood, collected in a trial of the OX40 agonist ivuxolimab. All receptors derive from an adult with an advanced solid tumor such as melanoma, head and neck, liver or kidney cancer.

The CDR3 DNA follows: TGTGCCAGTAGTAGGTCGGGGACAGGGTACACAGATACGCAGTATTTT. Residues: CASSRSGTGYTDTQYF. The chain combines TRBV19 with TRBJ2-3, with 9 bases identical to TRBD1. There are 16 residues in the CDR3. Losses at the gene ends were 4 bases for V and 2 bases for J; bases not matched to a gene: 7. The V gene's germline CDR1 is LNHDA and CDR2 SQIVND (reference sequence). Variable domain in full (rest from reference TRBV19 and TRBJ2-3): DGGITQSPKYLFRKEGQNVTLSCEQNLNHDAMYWYRQDPGQGLRLIYYSQIVNDFQKGDIAEGYSVSREKKESFPLTVTSAQKNPTAFYLCASSRSGTGYTDTQYFGPGTRLTVL.

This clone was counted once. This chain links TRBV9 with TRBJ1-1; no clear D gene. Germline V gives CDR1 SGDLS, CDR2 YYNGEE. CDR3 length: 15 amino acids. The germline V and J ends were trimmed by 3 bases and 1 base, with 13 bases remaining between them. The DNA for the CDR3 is TGTGCCAGCAGCGGACCAGGAGCCTCGAACACTGAAGCTTTCTTT. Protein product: CASSGPGASNTEAFF.

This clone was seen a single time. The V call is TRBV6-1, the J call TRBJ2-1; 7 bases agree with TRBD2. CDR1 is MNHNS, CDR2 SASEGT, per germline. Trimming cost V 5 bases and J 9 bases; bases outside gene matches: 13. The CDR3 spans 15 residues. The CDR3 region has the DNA TGTGCCAGCAGTCAGACTAGCTCGGTATACGGTGAGCAGTTCTTC. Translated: CASSQTSSVYGEQFF.

The CDR3 protein is CASSLRRGNPGELFF. The CDR3 bases are TGTGCCAGCAGCTTGAGACGGGGGAATCCCGGGGAGCTGTTTTTT. V and J are TRBV5-4 and TRBJ2-2, with D maybe TRBD2 (6 bases). The CDR3 consists of 15 residues. In germline, CDR1 is SGHNT, CDR2 YYREEE (reference sequence). With 1 base removed from V and 6 bases from J, the gap between germline ends came to 13 bases.

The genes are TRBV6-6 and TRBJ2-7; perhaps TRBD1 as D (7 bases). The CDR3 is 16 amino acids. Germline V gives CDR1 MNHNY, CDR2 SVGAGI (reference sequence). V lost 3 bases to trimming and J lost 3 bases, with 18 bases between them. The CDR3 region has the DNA TGTGCCAGCAGTTATCGCCAGGGGGGTACCGGCTACGAGCAGTACTTC. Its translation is CASSYRQGGTGYEQYF.

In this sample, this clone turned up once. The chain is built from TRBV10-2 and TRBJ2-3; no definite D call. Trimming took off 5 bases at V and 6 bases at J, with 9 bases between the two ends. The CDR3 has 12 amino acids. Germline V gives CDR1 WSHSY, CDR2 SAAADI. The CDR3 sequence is CASSPGPDTQYF. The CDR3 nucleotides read TGCGCCAGCAGTCCCGGTCCGGATACGCAGTATTTT.

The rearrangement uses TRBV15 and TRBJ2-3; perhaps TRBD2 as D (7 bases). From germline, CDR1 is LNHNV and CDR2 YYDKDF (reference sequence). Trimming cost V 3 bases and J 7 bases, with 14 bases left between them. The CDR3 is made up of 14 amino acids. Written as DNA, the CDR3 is TGTGCCACCAGCAGGGGGAGGGGGAGGAATACGCAGTATTTT. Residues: CATSRGRGRNTQYF.

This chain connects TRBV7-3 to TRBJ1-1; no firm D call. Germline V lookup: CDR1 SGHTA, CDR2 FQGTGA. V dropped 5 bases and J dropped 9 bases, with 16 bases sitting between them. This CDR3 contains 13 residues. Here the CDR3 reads CASSRALETQAFF. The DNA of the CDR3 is TGTGCCAGCAGCCGCGCCCTGGAAACCCAAGCTTTCTTT.

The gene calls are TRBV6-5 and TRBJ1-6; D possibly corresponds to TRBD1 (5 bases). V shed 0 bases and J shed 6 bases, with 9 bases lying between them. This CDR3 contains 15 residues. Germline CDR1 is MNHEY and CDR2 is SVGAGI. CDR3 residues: CASSYSAGGNSPLHF. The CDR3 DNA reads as TGTGCCAGCAGTTACTCGGCGGGGGGTAATTCACCCCTCCACTTT.